This T cell receptor (beta chain) stems from a study of blood T cell repertoires in COVID-19. In the study overall: Samples of COVID-19 (acute and convalescent) were obtained from the United States, Italy and Spain. T cells, B-cell-depleted T cells, or PBMCs supplied cDNA or gDNA.

In the authors' workflow: From reference gene primer amplification, estimates of nucleated cell counts were derived. Profiling relied on immunoSEQ multiplex PCR, and the TCRdb table lists in-frame clones only, not all of them. The D gene and trimming were derived from the DNA, and the V and J assignments and clone size from that table. Here the sample spans about 410,000 clones, 89% being singletons. The Seattle patients, enrolled during active infection, were followed longitudinally. In germline, CDR1 is SGDLS, CDR2 YYNGEE. The CDR3 has 15 residues. V gave up 4 bases and J gave up 2 bases, with 14 bases separating them.

This TCR was recovered from a woman aged 40-49 years with COVID-19, enrolled during active disease. The V call is TRBV9, the J call TRBJ2-3; D possibly corresponds to TRBD1 (5 bases). Sequenced material: peripheral blood. The CDR3 bases are TGTGCCAGCAGCTCCCTAGGGGATACCACAGATACGCAGTATTTT. Translating it yields CASSSLGDTTDTQYF.